A selection of T cell receptor beta chains follows, all from one sample in a study of blood T cell repertoires in COVID-19. Sequenced by immunoSEQ multiplex PCR; TCRdb stores in-frame clones only, minus some. Found here are 150,000 to 200,000 clones, roughly 90% of them singletons; the top ten hold 0.75% to 0.9%. Specimen: peripheral blood. The source is a woman between 65 and 79 years old with acute or convalescent COVID-19. Both conserved end residues are part of each CDR3. Fields, in order: J gene, V gene, CDR3 protein.

>TRBJ1-4|TRBV7-9
CASSLTAGVRNEKLFF
>TRBJ1-2|TRBV6-5
CASRIGQGIYGYTF
>TRBJ2-1|TRBV27
CASRALGAGDSFF
>TRBJ1-3|TRBV5-1
CASRSDRVPGNTIYF
>TRBJ2-1|TRBV5-1
CASSLERAYNEQFF
>TRBJ2-1|TRBV28
CASTSIQGAYNEQFF
>TRBJ1-1|TRBV11-2
CASRTTGINTEAFF
>TRBJ2-2|TRBV11-2
CASSLARGTGELFF
>TRBJ1-2|TRBV11-3
CASSLSRFGSGPLNYGYTF
>TRBJ1-1|TRBV5-4
CASSLNPEQGARAFF
>TRBJ2-5|TRBV2
CASSREPQETQYF
>TRBJ1-4|TRBV18
CASSPPLGTGNEKLFF
>TRBJ2-4|TRBV11-2
CASSFWGPDSNIQYF
>TRBJ2-7|TRBV2
CASSGGTGVYEQYF
>TRBJ2-7|TRBV7-2
CAATKWGRFIYEQYF
>TRBJ2-5|TRBV5-1
CASSLEAGGRETQYF
>TRBJ1-1|TRBV2
CASTPVVGPNTEAFF
>TRBJ2-7|TRBV28
CASSLRQGFALGQYF
>TRBJ1-1|TRBV7-9
CASSLQQGPYEAFF
>TRBJ1-1|TRBV29-1
CSVRQGIEAFF
>TRBJ1-5|TRBV28
CASSPSLSRASNQPQHF
>TRBJ2-7|TRBV18
CASSPPGTNYEQYF
>TRBJ2-7|TRBV3-1/TRBV3-2
CASSQTGVGEQYF
>TRBJ2-5|TRBV10-2
CASRSLSGGSPETQYF
>TRBJ1-2|TRBV10-1
CASTVRPAREGGYTF
>TRBJ2-7|TRBV14
CASSQLTGTSYEQYF
>TRBJ2-3|TRBV5-1
CASSFAGGDDTQYF
>TRBJ2-7|TRBV10-3
CAISESTGGSYEQYF
>TRBJ1-6|TRBV10-3
CATTDRGSPLHF
>TRBJ2-1|TRBV19
CASSLETSSYNEQFF
>TRBJ2-7|TRBV6-7
CASSTGLRSSYEQYF
>TRBJ1-2|TRBV7-9
CASSFSTGAYGYTF
>TRBJ1-4|TRBV5-1
CASSGGGIRVEKLFF
>TRBJ1-5|TRBV19
CASSIRVYSNQPQHF
>TRBJ2-1|TRBV27
CASSYLFFSSYNEQFF
>TRBJ1-1|TRBV5-1
CASSLQGTGTEAFF
>TRBJ2-1|TRBV2
CASKGTSGFFSYNEQFF
>TRBJ1-5|TRBV15
CATSLQGGNQPQHF
>TRBJ2-3|TRBV9
CASSPRVLSTDTQYF
>TRBJ2-3|TRBV4-3
CASSQELTSGRTGVTDTQYF
>TRBJ2-1|TRBV27
CASSLLAGSNNEQFF
>TRBJ1-2|TRBV12-5
CASGQGGSSYGYTF
>TRBJ1-5|TRBV27
CASSDRHPNQPQHF
>TRBJ2-2|TRBV7-9
CASSPAGGNTGELFF
>TRBJ1-2|TRBV7-2
CASSGDAGAHGYTF
>TRBJ1-6|TRBV7-6
CASSLSATGYNSPLHF
>TRBJ1-5|TRBV20-1
CSASTRYSNQPQHF
>TRBJ1-1|TRBV9
CASSAGRGMSTEAFF
>TRBJ1-1|TRBV19
CASSIDGGTSSF
>TRBJ1-1|TRBV4-1
CASSQGWRATEAFF
>TRBJ1-1|TRBV2
CASGRENTEAFF
>TRBJ2-1|TRBV6-2/TRBV6-3
CASSYYLGFYNEQFF
>TRBJ2-7|TRBV6-5
CASSYRGQGRPYEQYF
>TRBJ1-3|TRBV18
CASSTGSSGNTIYF
>TRBJ1-1|TRBV4-2
CASSQVGQGGTEAFF
>TRBJ2-1|TRBV28
CASSLSIPQQGEQFF
>TRBJ1-2|TRBV3-1/TRBV3-2
CASSQGGNHYGYTF
>TRBJ1-2|TRBV10-3
CAISGSPGTGNYGYTF
>TRBJ2-3|TRBV10-1
CASSDLLAGGTDTQYF